This TCR beta chain comes out of a study of CD8 T cells in ankylosing spondylitis. General study points: A motif of 8 or 9 highly homologous TCR beta variants was seen as apparently characteristic of ankylosing spondylitis blood.

Each CDR3 protein is one row after TCRdb ran MiXCR on the 5' RACE reads. The table has roughly 130,000 distinct CDR3 sequences, roughly 6.6% seen once. At least ten counts were recorded for this clonotype. The antigen remains unidentified. The sequenced sample consisted of blood, either unsorted or a sorted T cell fraction (not recorded which). This receptor was identified in a male donor with ankylosing spondylitis or in good health (not recorded which).

The CDR3 is CASSFRSVGELFF. CDR3 DNA sequence: TGTGCCAGCAGTTTCCGCTCGGTCGGGGAGCTGTTTTTT. The chain uses TRBV12-3 or TRBV12-4 and TRBJ2-2; D ambiguous. The CDR3 length is 13 residues. The V end was cut by 3 bases, the J end by 7 bases, with 9 bases between.